This TCR beta chain was found in a study of shared clonotypes between healthy human individuals (TCRdb year 2020). With respect to the entire study: A couple of women and three men aged 18 to 49 years were included in the cohort. To increase sequencing depth and limit assay-specific biases, different laboratories used diverse techniques to prepare libraries and sequence TCR repertoires. For each donor, CD4 naive and CD4 memory were each given three plates, CD8 naive was given two plates, and CD8 memory was given one plate. Between about 0.8 and 9 billion PBMCs per donor were obtained by leukapheresis. The study deeply sequenced blood TCR repertoires of five healthy adults to estimate repertoire size and the extent of clonotype sharing between individuals. Beyond this particular receptor, the publication reports: Across four donors, approximately 4.9% of naive CD4, 3% to 3.5% of naive CD8, around 2.1% of memory CD4, and around 0.4% of memory CD8 clonotypes were shared. Because the study included a small number of donors, the genetic and exposure-history diversity represented was limited. Pairwise subsampling indicated that sequencing depth was expected to affect the degree of clonotype sharing among donors. Only blood was sampled, and tissue TCR repertoires likely differ from those in blood. Naive subsets generally had larger estimated clonotype richness than memory subsets. Even with the large sequencing depth, rarefaction of the sorted-subset datasets indicated that sequencing was incomplete. Compared with non-shared clonotypes, the clonotypes found in all four sorted-subset donors had higher generation probabilities.

A word on this clone: Its antigen target is currently unknown. Per-base quality was not reported, and no clone a single base away is much larger than it.

From the cysteine through the phenylalanine, the CDR3 covers 14 amino acids. The retained sequence is limited to the CDR3, 42 bases, with the frame set at the first base. A distance of 16 bases separates the germline ends of V and J, which lose 4 bases and 7 bases respectively. The germline V gene encodes CDR1 SGHAT and CDR2 FQNNGV. Donors were healthy HIV-negative adults with no recently reported acute infections or vaccinations. Only Caucasian adults living in Nashville, Tennessee, USA were represented among the donors. CD4+ T cells were enriched by magnetic negative selection; naive cells were then positively selected on CD45RA, and the negative fraction formed the memory subset. Blood was obtained by leukapheresis, after which PBMCs were separated by Ficoll-Histopaque density gradient centrifugation and cryopreserved in liquid nitrogen vapor phase. Analytical flow cytometry was used to check the purity and quantity of every magnetically sorted T cell population. From each sorted fraction, genomic DNA was isolated and quantified by UV absorbance on a Nanodrop 2000c.

Using the deep immunoSEQ assay, multiplex PCR amplified TCR CDR3 regions from genomic DNA. Genomic DNA extracted from each cell subset was distributed evenly over all wells of several immunoSEQ 96-well plates, and each plate served as one replicate. For sorted subsets, 200 to 250 ng of genomic DNA, equivalent to around 30,000 T cell genomes, went into each replicate PCR. Purified libraries were quantified with a Qubit 3.0 fluorometer, sized on a Bioanalyzer 2100, and re-quantified with the KAPA Library Quantification kit. Each immunoSEQ 96-well plate was sequenced on its own single-read 150-cycle Illumina NextSeq 550 flow cell. In the source study's methods: The immunoSEQ output contained only junctional sequences without quality scores, so filtering could not match that applied to full-length reads. Sequences were annotated with PyIR, a Python wrapper for IgBLAST v1.9, using IMGT germline references to assign V/J genes and CDR3. Reads with weak V/J assignments (E-value above 1e-6), missing CDR3, stop codons, out-of-frame junctions, or ambiguous translated residues were removed. V3J clonotypes were defined as sequences sharing the same inferred V gene, J gene, and CDR3 amino acid sequence. Percentage overlap between repertoires was calculated by dividing the number of shared unique clonotypes by the size of the smaller repertoire. Richness of each repertoire was evaluated using RTK rarefaction, the Chao1 estimator, and Recon v2.1 estimates of unobserved clonotypes. Generation probabilities were computed with OLGA for all TCRbeta clonotypes obtained by the gDNA method from a few donors. Entries here come from immuneACCESS through TCRdb and include only in-frame sequences with V and J called. Some clones fail to appear in such tables; in the studies checked, an unresolved V gene covers under half of the shortfall, and the cause of the remainder is unknown. V and J calls and clone size follow that table, whereas D and trimming were derived from the DNA. In this sample the table shows over 1.5 million clones, roughly 98% of which occur a single time. The biggest ten clones account for around 0.47% of the sample.

The chain links TRBV11-2 with TRBJ2-5; TRBD2 might be the D gene, on 6 matching bases. Sample: naive CD4+ T cells sorted from blood. Reading the label with the study, this specimen's cell subset or site is: CD45RA+ positively selected. The TCR was taken from a man aged 30 to 39 in good health. This receptor has the CDR3 CASSSQPGGRTQYF. Here is the DNA: TGTGCCAGCAGCTCCCAACCCGGGGGTCGGACCCAGTACTTC.